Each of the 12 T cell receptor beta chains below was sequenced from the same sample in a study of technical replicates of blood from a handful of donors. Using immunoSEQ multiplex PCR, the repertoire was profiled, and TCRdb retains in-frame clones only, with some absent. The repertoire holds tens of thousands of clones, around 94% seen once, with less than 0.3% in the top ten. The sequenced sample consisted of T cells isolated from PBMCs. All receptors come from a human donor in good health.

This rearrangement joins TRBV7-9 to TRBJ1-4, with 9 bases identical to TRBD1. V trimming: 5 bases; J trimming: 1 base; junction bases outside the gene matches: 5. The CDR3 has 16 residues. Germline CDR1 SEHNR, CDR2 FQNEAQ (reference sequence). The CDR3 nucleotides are TGTGCCAGCAGCAAAGCGGGACAGGGAACTAATGAAAAACTGTTTTTT. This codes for CASSKAGQGTNEKLFF.

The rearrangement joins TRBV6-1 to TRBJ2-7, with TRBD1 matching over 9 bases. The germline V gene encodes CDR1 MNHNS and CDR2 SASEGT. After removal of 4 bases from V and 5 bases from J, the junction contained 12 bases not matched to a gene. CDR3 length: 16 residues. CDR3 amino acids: CASSVREDRGTHEQYF. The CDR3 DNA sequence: TGTGCCAGCAGTGTCCGAGAGGACAGGGGAACCCACGAGCAGTACTTC.

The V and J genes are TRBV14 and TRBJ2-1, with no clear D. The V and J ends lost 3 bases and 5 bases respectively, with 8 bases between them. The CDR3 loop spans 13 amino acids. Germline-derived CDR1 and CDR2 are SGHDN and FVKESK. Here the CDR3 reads CASSQQQHNEQFF. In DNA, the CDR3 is TGTGCCAGCAGCCAGCAACAGCACAATGAGCAGTTCTTC.

The chain's CDR3 is CASSPLRLAEETQYF. Written as DNA, the CDR3 is TGTGCCAGCAGCCCCCTTCGACTAGCGGAAGAGACCCAGTACTTC. The chain employs TRBV7-9 and TRBJ2-5, with 9 bases lining up with TRBD2. CDR3 length: 15 amino acids. Germline V CDR1 and CDR2: SEHNR, FQNEAQ (reference sequence). Germline trimming cut 5 bases from V and 3 bases from J; bases unmatched to any gene: 7.

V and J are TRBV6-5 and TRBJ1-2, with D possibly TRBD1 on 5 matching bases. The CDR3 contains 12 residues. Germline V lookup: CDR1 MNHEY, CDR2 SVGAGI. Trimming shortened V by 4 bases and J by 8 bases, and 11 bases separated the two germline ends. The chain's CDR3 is CASSSIGHGYTF. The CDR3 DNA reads TGTGCCAGCAGTTCAATTGGACACGGCTACACCTTC.

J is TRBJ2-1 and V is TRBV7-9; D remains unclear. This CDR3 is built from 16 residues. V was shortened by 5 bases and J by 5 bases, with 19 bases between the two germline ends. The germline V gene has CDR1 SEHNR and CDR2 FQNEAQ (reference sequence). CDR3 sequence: CASSPTTRRSDNEQFF. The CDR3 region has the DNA TGTGCCAGCAGCCCAACCACTCGTCGGTCGGACAATGAGCAGTTCTTC.

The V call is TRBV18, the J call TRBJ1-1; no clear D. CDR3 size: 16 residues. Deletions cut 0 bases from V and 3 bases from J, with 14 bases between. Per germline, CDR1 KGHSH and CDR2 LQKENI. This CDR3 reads CASSPPGEGWDTEAFF. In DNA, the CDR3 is TGTGCCAGCTCACCACCTGGAGAGGGATGGGACACTGAAGCTTTCTTT.

CDR3 in DNA: TGTGCCAGCAGCGTTGGCGGTGAGCAGTTCTTC. Its protein is CASSVGGEQFF. The chain joins TRBV9 to TRBJ2-1, with D unclear. The V and J ends lost 2 bases and 9 bases respectively, with 6 bases between them. CDR1 is SGDLS, CDR2 YYNGEE, per germline. The CDR3 contains 11 residues.

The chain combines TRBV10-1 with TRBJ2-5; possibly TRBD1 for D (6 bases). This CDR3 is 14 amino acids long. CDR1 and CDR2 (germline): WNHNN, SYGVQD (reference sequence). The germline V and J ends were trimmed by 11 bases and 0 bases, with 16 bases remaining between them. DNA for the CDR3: TGCGCCGGACTTAGGGGGATGTACCAAGAGACCCAGTACTTC. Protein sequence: CAGLRGMYQETQYF.

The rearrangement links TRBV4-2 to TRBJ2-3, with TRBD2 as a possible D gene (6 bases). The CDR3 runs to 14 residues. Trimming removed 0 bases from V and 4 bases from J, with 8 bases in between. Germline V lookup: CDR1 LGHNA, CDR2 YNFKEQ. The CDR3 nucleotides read TGTGCCAGCAGCCAAGACACGGGGGCAGATACGCAGTATTTT. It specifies CASSQDTGADTQYF.

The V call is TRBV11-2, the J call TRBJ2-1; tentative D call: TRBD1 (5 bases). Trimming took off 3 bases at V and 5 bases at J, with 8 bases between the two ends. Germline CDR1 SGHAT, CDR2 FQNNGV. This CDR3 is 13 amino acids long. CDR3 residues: CASSLGPHNEQFF. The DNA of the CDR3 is TGTGCCAGCAGCTTGGGGCCCCACAATGAGCAGTTCTTC. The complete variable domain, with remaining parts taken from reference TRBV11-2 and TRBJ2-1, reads EAGVAQSPRYKIIEKRQSVAFWCNPISGHATLYWYQQILGQGPKLLIQFQNNGVVDDSQLPKDRFSAERLKGVDSTLKIQPAKLEDSAVYLCASSLGPHNEQFFGPGTRLTVL.

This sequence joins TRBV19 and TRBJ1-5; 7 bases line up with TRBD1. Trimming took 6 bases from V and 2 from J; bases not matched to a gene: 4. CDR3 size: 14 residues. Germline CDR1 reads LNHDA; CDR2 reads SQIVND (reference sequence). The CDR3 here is CASSDRVGNQPQHF. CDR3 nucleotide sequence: TGTGCCAGTAGCGACAGGGTTGGCAATCAGCCCCAGCATTTT.